The 27 T cell receptor beta chains presented below share a single source sample, sequenced in a study of beta chain features in type 1 diabetes (dated 2018 in TCRdb). Receptor amplification or capture employed the immunoSEQ multiplex PCR assay. All of the isolated RNA was reverse transcribed with the High Capacity cDNA Reverse Transcription Kit, so expressed TCRB transcripts were sequenced. In TCRdb, the immuneACCESS table is reduced to in-frame sequences with V and J assigned. These tables do not hold every clone; where another copy was compared, an unresolved V gene accounts for under half, and the others remain unexplained. This sample lists about 900,000 clones; 15% to 20% were detected once. The top ten constitute 0.02% to 0.025% of the sample. The sequencing sample was made of naive CD4+ T cells from blood. Interpreted using the paper, the cell subset or site label stands for: true naive CD4+ T cells. Receptor source: a woman younger than 30 in good health.

This clone was seen more than once but under ten times. In DNA form, the CDR3 reads TGTGCCACCAGCAGAGAAAATCTACAAAGGGGGCTCGTTGACGAGCAGTACTTC. Its translation is CATSRENLQRGLVDEQYF. This chain uses TRBV15 with TRBJ2-7; the match to TRBD1 covers 7 bases. CDR3 length equals 18 residues. The ends lost 0 bases at V and 5 bases at J; junction bases unmatched: 16. In germline, CDR1 is LNHNV, CDR2 YYDKDF (reference sequence).

V gene TRBV2 combines with J gene TRBJ2-7; possibly TRBD2 for D (6 bases). Per germline, CDR1 SNHLY and CDR2 FYNNEI. The CDR3 has 13 residues. Trimming took 7 bases from V and 8 from J, leaving 18 bases between them. The CDR3 DNA sequence: TGTGCCAGCATGGGAGGAAATTCTGTCAAGCAGTACTTC. This sequence encodes CASMGGNSVKQYF.

Concerning this clone: Additional DNA sequences in this sample encode the identical CDR3. V gene TRBV5-1 combines with J gene TRBJ1-1, with TRBD1 as a possible D gene (5 bases). This CDR3 contains 14 residues. With 0 bases removed from V and 2 bases from J, the gap between germline ends came to 8 bases. Germline values: CDR1 SGHRS, CDR2 YFSETQ. CDR3 sequence reads: CASSLAGGNTEAFF. The CDR3 DNA reads TGCGCCAGCAGCTTGGCCGGGGGAAACACTGAAGCTTTCTTT.

The rearrangement links TRBV15 to TRBJ2-1; 10 positions agree with TRBD2. This CDR3 contains 14 residues. Per germline, CDR1 LNHNV and CDR2 YYDKDF (reference sequence). Trimming at V came to 0 bases and at J to 9 bases, leaving 2 bases not matched to a gene. CDR3 coding DNA: TGTGCCACCAGCAGAGATCAGCGGGGGGGTGAGCAGTTCTTC. Its protein is CATSRDQRGGEQFF.

The chain employs TRBV18 and TRBJ1-1; a possible D gene is TRBD1 (6 bases). The V end lost 3 bases, the J end lost 0 bases, and 14 bases lay between the germline ends. Per germline, CDR1 KGHSH and CDR2 LQKENI. This CDR3 contains 16 residues. The CDR3 DNA follows: TGTGCCAGCTCACCCGCACAGGGACGACTGAACACTGAAGCTTTCTTT. Its translation is CASSPAQGRLNTEAFF.

V and J are TRBV6-6 and TRBJ1-4; no clear D. This CDR3 comprises 15 residues. With 7 bases removed from V and 0 bases from J, the gap between germline ends came to 12 bases. In germline, CDR1 is MNHNY, CDR2 SVGAGI (reference sequence). The CDR3 loop reads CASTGSSATNEKLFF. In DNA, the CDR3 is TGTGCCAGCACTGGGAGCTCTGCAACTAATGAAAAACTGTTTTTT.

This clone was recorded a few times. The chain is built from TRBV29-1 and TRBJ2-6; TRBD1 matches 9 bases. CDR3 length equals 16 residues. V lost 6 bases to trimming and J lost 2 bases; unmatched junction nucleotides: 8. Germline CDR1 and CDR2: SQVTM and ANQGSEA. DNA for the CDR3: TGCAGCGTCCCCACCGGGACAGGGACTGGGGCCAACGTCCTGACTTTC. This gives the protein CSVPTGTGTGANVLTF.

J is TRBJ2-3 and V is TRBV9, with 7 positions matching TRBD2. V gave up 4 bases and J gave up 5 bases; unmatched junction bases: 10. The germline V gene encodes CDR1 SGDLS and CDR2 YYNGEE. This CDR3 has 15 residues. In nucleotides, the CDR3 is TGTGCCAGCAGCCCCATTGCGGGAGTCCTAGATACGCAGTATTTT. Translating it yields CASSPIAGVLDTQYF.

This chain links TRBV10-3 with TRBJ2-7, with a possible D match to TRBD1 (5 bases). V lost 8 bases, J lost 3 bases, and 14 bases lay in between. This CDR3 region has 13 residues. Germline V gives CDR1 ENHRY, CDR2 SYGVKD. This CDR3 is CAISSKGNYEQYF. Written as DNA, the CDR3 is TGTGCCATCTCCTCTAAGGGGAACTACGAGCAGTACTTC.

This clone occurred a few times. V and J are TRBV7-9 and TRBJ2-3, with 11 nucleotides matching TRBD2. The germline gives CDR1 SEHNR, CDR2 FQNEAQ (reference sequence). The ends lost 10 bases at V and 7 bases at J; junction bases unmatched: 13. This CDR3 has 15 amino acids. The CDR3 region is CATGGETSGSYTQYF. The CDR3 nucleotides read TGTGCCACAGGAGGGGAAACTAGCGGGAGCTATACGCAGTATTTT.

V usage is TRBV13 and J usage is TRBJ1-2; 11 positions match TRBD1. Germline trimming cut 4 bases from V and 1 base from J; bases unmatched to any gene: 5. Germline loops: CDR1 PRHDT, CDR2 FYEKMQ (reference sequence). The CDR3 sequence is 16 residues long. The CDR3 DNA reads TGTGCCAGCAGCTCATTGGGACAGGGGGGTAACTATGGCTACACCTTC. Its translation is CASSSLGQGGNYGYTF. The variable domain in full, completed from reference TRBV13 and TRBJ1-2, reads AAGVIQSPRHLIKEKRETATLKCYPIPRHDTVYWYQQGPGQDPQFLISFYEKMQSDKGSIPDRFSAQQFSDYHSELNMSSLELGDSALYFCASSSLGQGGNYGYTFGSGTRLTVV.

This clone was detected only a few times. This chain uses TRBV21-1 with TRBJ2-3; the tabulated D call, TRBD2, remains unverified against the DNA. TRBV21-1 has pseudogene status. This CDR3 comprises 15 residues. CDR3 nucleotide sequence: TGTGCCAGCACCCCCGGGACTAGCGGGAAGGGTACGCAGTATTTT. Its protein is CASTPGTSGKGTQYF.

Here the CDR3 DNA reads TGTGCCAGCAGTTACTCGATCATGGCGGATACGCAGTATTTT. This translates into CASSYSIMADTQYF. This chain joins TRBV6-5 and TRBJ2-3; D unresolved. The CDR3 is 14 residues long. CDR1 is MNHEY, CDR2 SVGAGI, per germline. The V end was cut by 0 bases, the J end by 6 bases, with 10 bases between.

The chain uses TRBV6-1 and TRBJ2-3; weak D call: TRBD2 (5 bases). Trimming shortened V by 4 bases and J by 0 bases, and 14 bases separated the two germline ends. Germline loops: CDR1 MNHNS, CDR2 SASEGT. CDR3 length: 16 residues. This CDR3 reads CASSVLADPSTDTQYF. As DNA, the CDR3 is TGTGCCAGCAGTGTTCTAGCAGACCCTAGCACAGATACGCAGTATTTT.

This chain links TRBV7-9 with TRBJ1-1; tentative D call: TRBD1 (6 bases). With 2 bases removed from V and 4 bases from J, the gap between germline ends came to 11 bases. The length of the CDR3 is 14 residues. Germline lookup yields CDR1 SEHNR and CDR2 FQNEAQ (reference sequence). The CDR3 DNA reads as TGTGCCAGCAGCTTAACGACAGGTGGCACTGAAGCTTTCTTT. Protein product: CASSLTTGGTEAFF.

V gene TRBV7-9 combines with J gene TRBJ2-5, with 7 bases lining up with TRBD1. CDR3 length: 14 residues. CDR1 and CDR2 from the germline V gene are SEHNR and FQNEAQ (reference sequence). V lost 5 bases and J lost 4; bases outside the gene matches: 7. Here the CDR3 reads CASSLQGFAETQYF. In DNA form, the CDR3 reads TGTGCCAGCAGCCTACAGGGGTTTGCAGAGACCCAGTACTTC.

In this sample, this clone turned up a few times. This chain joins TRBV5-1 and TRBJ2-5; TRBD1 or TRBD2 may be the D gene (5 bases each). The CDR3 extends over 15 amino acids. Per the germline V gene, CDR1 is SGHRS and CDR2 is YFSETQ. Trimming took 1 base from V and 5 from J, leaving 15 bases between them. CDR3 DNA: TGCGCCAGCAGCTTGCCCCAGGGACGAGGGGAGACCCAGTACTTC. This encodes CASSLPQGRGETQYF.

There are a few counts of this clone. The rearrangement joins TRBV5-6 to TRBJ2-2; tentative D call: TRBD1 (5 bases). The germline gives CDR1 SGHDT, CDR2 YYEEEE. The CDR3 loop spans 16 amino acids. The V end lost 1 base, the J end lost 0 bases, and 10 bases lay between the germline ends. In nucleotides, the CDR3 is TGTGCCAGCAGCTTGTTTCAGGGATCGAACACCGGGGAGCTGTTTTTT. Its translation: CASSLFQGSNTGELFF. The full variable domain, its missing parts supplied by reference TRBV5-6 and TRBJ2-2, is DAGVTQSPTHLIKTRGQQVTLRCSPKSGHDTVSWYQQALGQGPQFIFQYYEEEERQRGNFPDRFSGHQFPNYSSELNVNALLLGDSALYLCASSLFQGSNTGELFFGEGSRLTVL.

V usage is TRBV28 and J usage is TRBJ1-4, with D possibly TRBD1 on 5 matching bases. The CDR3 has 15 amino acids. V lost 7 bases and J 8 bases, leaving 20 bases between the germline ends. Germline assignment: CDR1 MDHEN and CDR2 SYDVKM. The CDR3 DNA is TGTGCCAGCACCGATGGGGGGACCCTTCTAGAAAAACTGTTTTTT. Its translation is CASTDGGTLLEKLFF.

This clone occurred a few times. This chain joins TRBV5-1 and TRBJ2-1, with 9 bases that match TRBD1. Trimming took 4 bases from V and 6 from J; bases not matched to a gene: 8. Looked up from germline, CDR1 is SGHRS and CDR2 is YFSETQ. CDR3 length: 15 amino acids. For the CDR3, the DNA is TGCGCCAGCAGCACGACCGGGACAGGGATCAATGAGCAGTTCTTC. Protein: CASSTTGTGINEQFF.

The chain combines TRBV7-2 with TRBJ2-7; D is undetermined. Germline V CDR1 and CDR2: SGHTA, FQGNSA. Trimming removed 5 bases at V and 3 bases at J, with 17 bases between. The CDR3 runs to 15 residues. The CDR3 DNA is TGTGCCAGCAGCCCCACCGGCGTTTTGGGCTACGAGCAGTACTTC. Protein sequence: CASSPTGVLGYEQYF. Full variable domain (missing parts from reference TRBV7-2 and TRBJ2-7): GAGVSQSPSNKVTEKGKDVELRCDPISGHTALYWYRQSLGQGLEFLIYFQGNSAPDKSGLPSDRFSAERTGGSVSTLTIQRTQQEDSAVYLCASSPTGVLGYEQYFGPGTRLTVT.

This clone was seen a few times. This sequence joins TRBV19 and TRBJ2-5; unclear D gene. Germline V gene data show CDR1 as LNHDA and CDR2 as SQIVND (reference sequence). This CDR3 has 13 amino acids. V was cut by 6 bases and J by 4 bases, with 12 bases left in between. CDR3 nucleotide sequence: TGTGCCAGTAGCCCAGCCCACAGAGAGACCCAGTACTTC. It is translated as CASSPAHRETQYF.

The rearrangement joins TRBV5-1 to TRBJ2-3, with 9 bases fitting TRBD2. The CDR3 runs 18 residues. The J segment lost 2 bases and the V segment lost 1 base, leaving 11 bases of the junction unmatched. Germline V gene lookup returns CDR1 SGHRS and CDR2 YFSETQ. This CDR3 reads CASSLLSGRTLHTDTQYF. In nucleotides, the CDR3 is TGCGCCAGCAGCTTGTTAAGCGGGAGGACCTTACACACAGATACGCAGTATTTT.

This clone occurred a few times. CDR3 protein: CASSPGLARYEQYF. DNA for the CDR3: TGTGCCAGCAGCCCCGGACTAGCGCGCTACGAGCAGTACTTC. This sequence joins TRBV11-2 and TRBJ2-7; 9 bases line up with TRBD2. The CDR3 length is 14 residues. Trimming at V came to 5 bases and at J to 3 bases, leaving 5 bases not matched to a gene. Germline assignment: CDR1 SGHAT and CDR2 FQNNGV.

The J gene is TRBJ2-1, the V gene TRBV7-6; 7 bases are shared with TRBD2. J lost 2 bases, V lost 3 bases, and 4 bases had no gene match. CDR3 length equals 15 residues. Germline assignment: CDR1 SGHVS and CDR2 FNYEAQ. The chain's CDR3 is CASSFGGSPYNEQFF. The CDR3 DNA follows: TGTGCCAGCAGCTTCGGCGGGAGCCCCTACAATGAGCAGTTCTTC.

This clone was picked up a small number of times. The chain recombines TRBV6-5 with TRBJ2-7, with D unclear. V was trimmed by 0 bases and J by 2 bases, leaving 11 bases between them. The germline V gene has CDR1 MNHEY and CDR2 SVGAGI. The CDR3 is made up of 15 amino acids. CDR3 bases: TGTGCCAGCAGTTACTCGAAGGGCAGGACCTACGAGCAGTACTTC. Translated: CASSYSKGRTYEQYF.

The rearrangement joins TRBV29-1 to TRBJ2-1; D remains ambiguous. Germline V gene lookup returns CDR1 SQVTM and CDR2 ANQGSEA. The CDR3 sequence is 11 residues long. Deletions cut 4 bases from V and 4 bases from J, with 5 bases between. CDR3 sequence: CSVAFYNEQFF. In nucleotides, the CDR3 is TGCAGCGTTGCCTTTTACAATGAGCAGTTCTTC.